This T cell receptor beta chain was obtained from a study of regulatory T cells in long-lasting Graves disease. Study-level information: Persistent Graves' disease meant over 5 years of antithyroid drugs with positive TSH receptor antibodies.

Study outcomes and limitations: It was in persistent disease that TRBV28, TRBJ1-2 and TRBJ2-5 were favored. Since the sample size was small, accuracy may have been reduced.

Sequencing libraries for TCR beta were prepared with iRepertoire HTBI primers and Arm-PCR of CDR3 regions. MiXCR, applied by TCRdb to the multiplex PCR reads, yields one record per CDR3 protein. This table has around 450,000 distinct CDR3 sequences, roughly a fifth appearing once. This clonotype has a count of ten or more. Its antigen remains unidentified. Germline V gives CDR1 DFQATT, CDR2 SNEGSKA (reference sequence). Trimming removed 0 bases from V and 3 bases from J, with 14 bases in between. The CDR3 runs to 15 residues. Time point described: persistent/refractory GD, antithyroid drugs over 5 years with positive TRAb. PBMCs were the source of the RNA used for TCR sequencing. An endocrinology department located in Xi'an, China, was where the patients came from.

This clonotype was obtained from a female donor with Graves disease. This specimen consisted of peripheral blood mononuclear cells (PBMCs), obtained when the disease was refractory, from a patient treated with antithyroid drugs. V usage is TRBV20-1 and J usage is TRBJ1-2; D is possibly TRBD1 (6 bases). CDR3 bases: TGCAGTGCTAGAGATGGCAGGGGAGTGGACTATGGCTACACCTTC. Amino acids: CSARDGRGVDYGYTF.